One and the same sample provided the 9 T cell receptor beta chains below, sequenced in a study of blood T cell repertoires in COVID-19. Measured with immunoSEQ multiplex PCR; TCRdb has only the in-frame clones, and not every one. Altogether some 240,000 clones are present, roughly 76% being singletons, with the ten largest covering 7.5%. The sample was peripheral blood. The receptors were sampled from a woman at least 80 years old with COVID-19, enrolled during active disease.

The V call is TRBV2, the J call TRBJ1-3; D is perhaps TRBD1 (5 bases). Germline V gene sequence: CDR1 SNHLY, CDR2 FYNNEI. The CDR3 runs to 15 residues. Trimming shortened V by 7 bases and J by 9 bases, and 22 bases separated the two germline ends. The CDR3 reads CASNAGTGLFSTIYF. The CDR3 nucleotides are TGTGCCAGCAATGCCGGGACTGGTCTCTTTAGCACCATATATTTT.

This clone showed up just a few times. V is TRBV5-1 and J is TRBJ1-2, with D possibly TRBD1 on 5 matching bases. V lost 0 bases to trimming and J lost 8 bases, with 11 bases between them. Germline lookup yields CDR1 SGHRS and CDR2 YFSETQ. This CDR3 has 13 residues. Here the CDR3 reads CASSLVAGLGYTF. The CDR3 nucleotides are TGCGCCAGCAGCTTGGTGGCAGGGTTAGGCTACACCTTC.

The chain couples TRBV18 to TRBJ2-3, with D tentatively TRBD1 (5 bases). This CDR3 is 18 amino acids long. CDR1 KGHSH and CDR2 LQKENI come from the germline V gene. V gave up 3 bases and J gave up 2 bases, with 21 bases separating them. The CDR3 spells CASSPQGVASRLTDTQYF. CDR3 sequence (DNA): TGTGCCAGCTCACCTCAGGGTGTGGCGAGTCGCCTCACAGATACGCAGTATTTT.

The DNA for the CDR3 is TGTGCCAGCAGCGTCGACAGACGCGGGGAGCTGTTTTTT. Protein: CASSVDRRGELFF. The genes are TRBV14 and TRBJ2-2; tentatively, D is TRBD1 (5 bases). V lost 5 bases and J 7 bases, leaving 11 bases between the germline ends. There are 13 residues in the CDR3. Germline V gene lookup returns CDR1 SGHDN and CDR2 FVKESK.

This clone was detected many times. As DNA, the CDR3 is TGTGCCCGGCGGGGGAAGTGTTTGAAAGCTTTCTTT. This sequence encodes CARRGKCLKAFF. The V call is TRBV21-1, the J call TRBJ1-1. TRBV21-1 constitutes a pseudogene. This CDR3 spans 12 amino acids.

The chain links TRBV5-5 to TRBJ1-2, with D possibly being TRBD1 (5 bases). V lost 0 bases to trimming and J lost 4 bases, with 13 bases between them. CDR1 and CDR2 (germline): SGHKS, YYEKEE (reference sequence). The CDR3 is 15 residues long. The CDR3 loop is CASSLDPRDFYGYTF. The CDR3 bases are TGTGCCAGCAGCTTGGACCCACGGGACTTCTATGGCTACACCTTC.

CDR3 amino acids: CASSPHPGGSGDQFF. DNA for the CDR3: TGTGCCAGCTCACCCCACCCGGGGGGTAGCGGGGATCAGTTCTTC. The gene calls are TRBV18 and TRBJ2-1; TRBD2 matches at 8 bases. V lost 3 bases to trimming and J lost 13 bases; unmatched junction nucleotides: 14. The CDR3 extends over 15 amino acids. Germline V gene data show CDR1 as KGHSH and CDR2 as LQKENI. Variable domain in full (rest from reference TRBV18 and TRBJ2-1): NAGVMQNPRHLVRRRGQEARLRCSPMKGHSHVYWYRQLPEEGLKFMVYLQKENIIDESGMPKERFSAEFPKEGPSILRIQQVVRGDSAAYFCASSPHPGGSGDQFFGPGTRLTVL.

The rearrangement links TRBV7-9 to TRBJ1-2; 9 positions match TRBD1. In germline, CDR1 is SEHNR, CDR2 FQNEAQ (reference sequence). The CDR3 contains 16 residues. The ends lost 1 base at V and 0 bases at J; junction bases unmatched: 3. In DNA, the CDR3 is TGTGCCAGCAGCTTAGGGACAGGGGTATCTAACTATGGCTACACCTTC. As protein: CASSLGTGVSNYGYTF.

This sequence joins TRBV5-1 and TRBJ2-3; 8 nucleotides match TRBD2. The CDR3 is made up of 16 amino acids. Trimming cost V 1 base and J 3 bases; bases outside gene matches: 7. CDR1 and CDR2 from the germline V gene are SGHRS and YFSETQ. Here the CDR3 reads CASSLRFGGETDTQYF. CDR3 sequence (DNA): TGCGCCAGCAGCTTGCGATTCGGGGGGGAAACAGATACGCAGTATTTT.